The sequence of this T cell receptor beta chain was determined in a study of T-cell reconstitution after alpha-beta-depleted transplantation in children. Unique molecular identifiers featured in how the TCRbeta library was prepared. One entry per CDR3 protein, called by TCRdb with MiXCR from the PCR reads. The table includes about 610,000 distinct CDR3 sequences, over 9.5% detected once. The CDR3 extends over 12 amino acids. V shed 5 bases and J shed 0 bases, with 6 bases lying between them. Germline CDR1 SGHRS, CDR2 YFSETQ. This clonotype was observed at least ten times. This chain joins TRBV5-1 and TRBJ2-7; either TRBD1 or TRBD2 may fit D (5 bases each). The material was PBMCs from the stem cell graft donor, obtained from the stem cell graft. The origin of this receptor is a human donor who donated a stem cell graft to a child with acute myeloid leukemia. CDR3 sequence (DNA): TGCGCCAGCAGTGGGGGCTCCTACGAGCAGTACTTC. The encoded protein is CASSGGSYEQYF.